This T cell receptor (beta chain) was sequenced in a study of beta chain features in type 1 diabetes. Study background: Comparable age, gender and cell yields were observed in patients relative to healthy donors.

Comments on this clone: What it binds is unknown.

Every donor provided one heparinised blood draw, which averaged around 120 mL. By way of CD45RO/CCR7/CD25/CD127/CD95/CD27, the CD4+ regulatory, stem cell-like memory, central memory and naive cells were sorted. Sorting produced populations that all topped 98% purity. The length of the CDR3 is 11 residues. The germline V gene has CDR1 LGHNT and CDR2 FRNRAP. The V end was cut by 3 bases, the J end by 8 bases, with 5 bases between. The sequenced template was cDNA made from the entire isolated RNA. The protocol was immunoSEQ multiplex PCR, while the TCRdb copy is restricted to in-frame clones and leaves out a portion. The repertoire holds some 70,000 clones, with more than 45% as singletons. Notes on the study in general: Moderate yet significant TCRB CDR3 shortening was seen in Type 1 diabetes patients in all four CD4+ subsets.

The source of this sequence is a man aged 25 to 40 with type 1 diabetes. This sequence joins TRBV12-5 and TRBJ2-1, with D unclear. What was sequenced was central memory CD4+ T cells from blood. This CDR3 reads CASGFRDEQFF. The DNA for the CDR3 is TGTGCTAGTGGTTTCCGCGATGAGCAGTTCTTC.